Each of the 8 T cell receptor beta chains below was sequenced from the same sample in a study of blood T cell repertoires in COVID-19. Assay: immunoSEQ multiplex PCR; the TCRdb copy retains only in-frame clones and omits some. The sample has some 270,000 clones; 84% are singletons. What was sequenced was peripheral blood. These receptors were obtained from a woman between 40 and 55 years old who had recovered from COVID-19.

The V and J genes are TRBV7-8 and TRBJ1-5; D perhaps matches TRBD1 (5 bases). Germline V lookup: CDR1 SGHVS, CDR2 FQNEAQ. The CDR3 sequence is 17 residues long. V lost 5 bases to trimming and J lost 2 bases, with 19 bases between them. The CDR3 DNA reads TGTGCCAGCAGCGAGTTGGCCCAGGGATGGCGCAATCAGCCCCAGCATTTT. Protein product: CASSELAQGWRNQPQHF. The full variable domain, its missing parts supplied by reference TRBV7-8 and TRBJ1-5, is GAGVSQSPRYKVAKRGQDVALRCDPISGHVSLFWYQQALGQGPEFLTYFQNEAQLDKSGLPSDRFFAERPEGSVSTLKIQRTQQEDSAVYLCASSELAQGWRNQPQHFGDGTRLSIL.

As concerns this clone: One end of the junction varies from germline; a read error may be responsible. V and J are TRBV5-1 and TRBJ2-2; D may be TRBD1 (6 bases). This CDR3 is built from 15 residues. CDR1 and CDR2 from the germline V gene are SGHRS and YFSETQ. The chain's CDR3 is CASSFDRWNAGELFF. As DNA, the CDR3 is TGCGCCAGCAGTTTCGACAGGTGGAACGCCGGGGAGCTGTTTTTT.

The chain is built from TRBV7-2 and TRBJ2-1; 11 bases are a match to TRBD2. This CDR3 is 14 amino acids long. V shed 3 bases, J shed 8 bases, and the junction held 3 bases outside the gene matches. Germline CDR1 SGHTA, CDR2 FQGNSA. This chain's CDR3 is CASSFSGGAYEQFF. CDR3 coding DNA: TGTGCCAGCAGCTTTAGCGGGGGGGCCTATGAGCAGTTCTTC. The variable domain in full, completed from reference TRBV7-2 and TRBJ2-1, reads GAGVSQSPSNKVTEKGKDVELRCDPISGHTALYWYRQSLGQGLEFLIYFQGNSAPDKSGLPSDRFSAERTGGSVSTLTIQRTQQEDSAVYLCASSFSGGAYEQFFGPGTRLTVL.

The chain joins TRBV7-6 to TRBJ2-3; 9 bases agree with TRBD2. V lost 6 bases and J lost 5; bases outside the gene matches: 12. Germline values: CDR1 SGHVS, CDR2 FNYEAQ. CDR3 length: 16 amino acids. The CDR3: CASSLRAGGQGDTQYF. CDR3 nucleotide sequence: TGTGCCAGCAGTCTTAGGGCGGGGGGGCAAGGAGATACGCAGTATTTT.

J is TRBJ2-7 and V is TRBV3-1 (or the pseudogene TRBV3-2); 8 bases are a match to TRBD1. Trimming cost V 4 bases and J 3 bases; bases outside gene matches: 5. The CDR3 has 14 residues. Looked up from germline, CDR1 is LGHDT and CDR2 is YNNKEL (reference sequence). CDR3: CASSLGTGYYEQYF. For the CDR3, the DNA is TGTGCCAGCAGCCTGGGGACAGGATACTACGAGCAGTACTTC.

The CDR3 DNA is TGTGCCTGGAGTGTACGGTACAGTGTTCCAACTAATGAAAAACTGTTTTTT. As protein: CAWSVRYSVPTNEKLFF. The chain has TRBV30 and TRBJ1-4; no clear D. The CDR3 contains 17 residues. V dropped 0 bases and J dropped 0 bases, with 14 bases sitting between them. CDR1 and CDR2 from the germline V gene are GTSNPN and SVGIG (reference sequence).

This clone was detected only once. Mismatch with germline at one junction end may stem from a read error. The V call is TRBV7-9, the J call TRBJ2-7; D gene unclear. The germline gives CDR1 SEHNR, CDR2 FQNEAQ (reference sequence). The CDR3 consists of 12 residues. This chain's CDR3 is CASSSTQNRVHF. The DNA for the CDR3 is TGTGCCAGCAGCTCGACCCAAAATCGGGTCCACTTC.

This sequence joins TRBV7-6 and TRBJ1-2; D not resolved. Germline V lookup: CDR1 SGHVS, CDR2 FNYEAQ. The CDR3 extends over 16 amino acids. Trimming stripped 5 bases from V and 0 bases from J, with 16 bases between. CDR3: CASSRGREATNYGYTF. The CDR3 coding sequence is TGTGCCAGCAGCAGAGGACGGGAGGCCACTAACTATGGCTACACCTTC.